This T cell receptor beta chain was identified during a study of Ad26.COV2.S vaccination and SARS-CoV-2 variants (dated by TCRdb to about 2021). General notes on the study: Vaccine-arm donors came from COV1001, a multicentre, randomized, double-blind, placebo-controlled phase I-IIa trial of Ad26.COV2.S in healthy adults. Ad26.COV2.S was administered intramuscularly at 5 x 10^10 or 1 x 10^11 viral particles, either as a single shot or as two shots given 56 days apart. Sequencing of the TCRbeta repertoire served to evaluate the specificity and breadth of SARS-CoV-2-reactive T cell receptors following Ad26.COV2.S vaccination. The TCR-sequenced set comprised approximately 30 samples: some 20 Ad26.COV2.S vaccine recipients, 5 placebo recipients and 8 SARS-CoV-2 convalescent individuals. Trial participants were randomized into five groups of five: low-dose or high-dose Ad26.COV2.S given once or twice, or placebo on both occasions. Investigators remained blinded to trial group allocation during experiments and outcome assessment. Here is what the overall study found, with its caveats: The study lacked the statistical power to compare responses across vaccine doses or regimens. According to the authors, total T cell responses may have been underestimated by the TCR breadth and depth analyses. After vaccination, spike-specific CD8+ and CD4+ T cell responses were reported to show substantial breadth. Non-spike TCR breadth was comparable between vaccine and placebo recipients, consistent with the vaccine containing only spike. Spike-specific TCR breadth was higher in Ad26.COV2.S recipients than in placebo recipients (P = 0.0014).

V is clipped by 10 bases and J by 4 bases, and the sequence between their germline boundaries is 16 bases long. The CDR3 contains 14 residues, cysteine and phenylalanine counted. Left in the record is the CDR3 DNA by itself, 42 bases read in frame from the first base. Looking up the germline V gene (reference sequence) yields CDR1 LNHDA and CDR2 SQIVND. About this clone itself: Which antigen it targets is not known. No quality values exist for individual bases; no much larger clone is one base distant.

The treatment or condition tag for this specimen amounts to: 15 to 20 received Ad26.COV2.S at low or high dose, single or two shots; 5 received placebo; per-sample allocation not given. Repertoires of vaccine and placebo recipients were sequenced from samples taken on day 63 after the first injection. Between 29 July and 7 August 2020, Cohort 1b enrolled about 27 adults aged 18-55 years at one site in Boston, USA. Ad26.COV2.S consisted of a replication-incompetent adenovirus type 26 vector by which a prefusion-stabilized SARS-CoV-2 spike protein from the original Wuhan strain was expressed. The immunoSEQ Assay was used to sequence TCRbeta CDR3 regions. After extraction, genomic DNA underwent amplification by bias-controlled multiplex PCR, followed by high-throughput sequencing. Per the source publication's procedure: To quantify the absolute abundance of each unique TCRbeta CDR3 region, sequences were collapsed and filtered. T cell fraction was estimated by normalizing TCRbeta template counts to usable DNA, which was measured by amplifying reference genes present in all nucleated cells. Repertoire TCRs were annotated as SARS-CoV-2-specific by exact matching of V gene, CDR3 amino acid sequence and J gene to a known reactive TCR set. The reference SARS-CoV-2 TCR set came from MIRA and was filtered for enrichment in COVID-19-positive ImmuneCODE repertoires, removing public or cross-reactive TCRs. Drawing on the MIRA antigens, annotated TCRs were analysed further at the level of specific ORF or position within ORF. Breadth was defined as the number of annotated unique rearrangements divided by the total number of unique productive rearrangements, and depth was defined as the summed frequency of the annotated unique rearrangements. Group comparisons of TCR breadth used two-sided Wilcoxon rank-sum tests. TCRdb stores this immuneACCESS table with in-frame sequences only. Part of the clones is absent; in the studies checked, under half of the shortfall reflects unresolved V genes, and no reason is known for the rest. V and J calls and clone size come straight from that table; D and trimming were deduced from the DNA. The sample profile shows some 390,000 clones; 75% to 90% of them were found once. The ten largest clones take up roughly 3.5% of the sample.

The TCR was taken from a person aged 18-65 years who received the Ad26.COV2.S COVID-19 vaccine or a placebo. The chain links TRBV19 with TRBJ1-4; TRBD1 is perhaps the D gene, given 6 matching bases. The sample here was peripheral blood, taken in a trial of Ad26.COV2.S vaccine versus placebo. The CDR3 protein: CATGTLLGNEKLFF. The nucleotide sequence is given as TGTGCCACCGGGACACTACTGGGTAATGAAAAACTGTTTTTT.